This T cell receptor (beta chain) was retrieved from a study of control samples from healthy donors and cancer patients. Using immunoSEQ multiplex PCR, the repertoire was profiled, and TCRdb retains in-frame clones only, with some absent. Of around 83,000 clones in the sample, more than 85% were seen once. Germline trimming cut 2 bases from V and 2 bases from J; bases unmatched to any gene: 5. The CDR3 totals 15 residues. Germline V lookup: CDR1 MDHEN, CDR2 SYDVKM. The rearrangement uses TRBV28 and TRBJ2-7, with 8 bases identical to TRBD2. The TCR comes from a woman in her forties with lung cancer. Specimen: PBMCs. DNA for the CDR3: TGTGCCAGCAGTTTAGGCGGGGGGCCAACCTACGAGCAGTACTTC. It specifies CASSLGGGPTYEQYF.